Below, 6 T cell receptor beta chains from the same sample are listed, as sequenced in a study of cytomegalovirus exposure and HLA in healthy donors. PCR involved 60 Vbeta and 13 Jbeta primers. TCRdb keeps only in-frame clones here, not all; method: immunoSEQ multiplex PCR. This repertoire shows roughly 100,000 clones, more than 70% found once; its top ten account for roughly 1.9%. Sequencing was carried out using PBMCs. The receptors shown here come from a man aged 30 to 45 in good health and CMV-seronegative.

The chain links TRBV28 to TRBJ1-2, with 11 bases that match TRBD1. With V trimmed by 7 bases and J by 6 bases, 10 bases remained unmatched. The CDR3 runs to 15 residues. The V gene's germline CDR1 is MDHEN and CDR2 SYDVKM. The chain's CDR3 is CASNPTGTGGHGYTF. CDR3 DNA sequence: TGTGCCAGCAATCCAACCGGGACAGGGGGGCATGGCTACACCTTC.

J is TRBJ2-1 and V is TRBV6-5, with 9 positions matching TRBD2. This CDR3 is built from 15 residues. Losses at the gene ends were 6 bases for V and 7 bases for J; bases not matched to a gene: 10. Germline V lookup: CDR1 MNHEY, CDR2 SVGAGI. The chain's CDR3 is CASSPASGITNEQFF. DNA for the CDR3: TGTGCCAGCAGCCCGGCTAGCGGGATTACGAATGAGCAGTTCTTC.

V is TRBV7-9 and J is TRBJ1-2; the match to TRBD1 covers 7 bases. Trimming cost V 5 bases and J 5 bases; bases outside gene matches: 14. The CDR3 totals 16 residues. CDR1 and CDR2 from the germline V gene are SEHNR and FQNEAQ (reference sequence). The CDR3 is CASSPYVTGAGYGYTF. CDR3 nucleotides: TGTGCCAGCAGCCCATACGTAACAGGGGCGGGGTATGGCTACACCTTC. Using reference TRBV7-9 and TRBJ1-2 for the parts outside the CDR3, the full variable domain is DTGVSQNPRHKITKRGQNVTFRCDPISEHNRLYWYRQTLGQGPEFLTYFQNEAQLEKSRLLSDRFSAERPKGSFSTLEIQRTEQGDSAMYLCASSPYVTGAGYGYTFGSGTRLTVV.

The V call is TRBV20-1, the J call TRBJ1-6; D call uncertain. The CDR3 runs to 11 residues. From germline, CDR1 is DFQATT and CDR2 SNEGSKA (reference sequence). V lost 5 bases and J 6 bases, leaving 5 bases between the germline ends. CDR3 bases: TGCAGTGCTGGCACTAATTCACCCCTCCACTTT. Amino acids: CSAGTNSPLHF.

This clone was counted only a few times. The gene calls are TRBV9 and TRBJ2-5, with D perhaps matching TRBD1 (6 bases). Germline V gene sequence: CDR1 SGDLS, CDR2 YYNGEE. Trimming pared 1 base from V and 4 bases from J, leaving 14 bases between. There are 15 residues in the CDR3. This chain's CDR3 is CASSVRQDSRETQYF. DNA of the CDR3: TGTGCCAGCAGCGTAAGGCAGGACAGTCGAGAGACCCAGTACTTC. Filled out from reference TRBV9 and TRBJ2-5, the complete variable domain reads DSGVTQTPKHLITATGQRVTLRCSPRSGDLSVYWYQQSLDQGLQFLIQYYNGEERAKGNILERFSAQQFPDLHSELNLSSLELGDSALYFCASSVRQDSRETQYFGPGTRLLVL.

This clone was counted a few times. CDR3 in DNA: TGTGCCATCAGTGTACTAGCGGGGGGCACAGATACGCAGTATTTT. Protein product: CAISVLAGGTDTQYF. This chain links TRBV10-3 with TRBJ2-3, with 11 positions matching TRBD2. This CDR3 contains 15 residues. In germline, CDR1 is ENHRY, CDR2 SYGVKD. V was pared by 4 bases and J by 1 base, with 1 base of the junction left unmatched.